The 10 T cell receptor beta chains in this list originate from one sample, sequenced in a study of CD8 T cells in ankylosing spondylitis. TCRdb re-analysed the 5' RACE reads in MiXCR, keeping a single row per CDR3 protein. This sample carries approximately 24,000 distinct CDR3 sequences, 13% of them seen once, and the ten largest clones take about 35%. Sequenced input: blood. The receptors shown here come from a male donor with ankylosing spondylitis or in good health (not recorded which).

This clonotype was seen repeatedly, ten times or more. This chain joins TRBV29-1 and TRBJ2-1; TRBD2 matches at 10 bases. After removal of 4 bases from V and 4 bases from J, the junction contained 1 base not matched to a gene. The germline V gene has CDR1 SQVTM and CDR2 ANQGSEA. CDR3 length: 13 amino acids. The CDR3 coding sequence is TGCAGCGTTGTTAGCGGGGGGTACAATGAGCAGTTCTTC. This gives the protein CSVVSGGYNEQFF.

The V and J genes are TRBV29-1 and TRBJ1-4; no clear D gene. Looked up from germline, CDR1 is SQVTM and CDR2 is ANQGSEA. Trimming shortened V by 7 bases and J by 6 bases, and 15 bases separated the two germline ends. The CDR3 covers 13 residues. For the CDR3, the DNA is TGCAGCGCTCGGGATCCCAGAGATGAAAAACTGTTTTTT. Translating gives CSARDPRDEKLFF.

This clonotype appeared many times. The chain uses TRBV20-1 and TRBJ2-6; tentatively, D is TRBD2 (5 bases). This CDR3 comprises 17 residues. The germline V and J ends were trimmed by 0 bases and 2 bases, with 14 bases remaining between them. CDR1 and CDR2 from the germline V gene are DFQATT and SNEGSKA (reference sequence). CDR3 DNA: TGCAGTGCTAGAGATCTTGGAGGTAGCACTGGGGCCAACGTCCTGACTTTC. Residues: CSARDLGGSTGANVLTF.

In its sample, this clonotype was seen a few times. The chain recombines TRBV29-1 with TRBJ1-1; D is uncertain. The CDR3 has 11 residues. Trimming shortened V by 0 bases and J by 7 bases, and 6 bases separated the two germline ends. CDR1 is SQVTM, CDR2 ANQGSEA, per germline. The CDR3 sequence is CSVEELVEAFF. The CDR3 nucleotides read TGCAGCGTTGAAGAGTTAGTTGAAGCTTTCTTT.

The V and J genes are TRBV12-3 or TRBV12-4 and TRBJ2-3; weak D call: TRBD2 (7 bases). The V end lost 1 base, the J end lost 2 bases, and 10 bases lay between the germline ends. The CDR3 is 15 amino acids. CDR3 in DNA: TGTGCCAGCAGTTTAGGCGGGGGCGACACAGATACGCAGTATTTT. It specifies CASSLGGGDTDTQYF.

This clonotype showed up just a few times. The chain recombines TRBV19 with TRBJ2-2; D may be TRBD1 (6 bases). Trimming pared 3 bases from V and 1 base from J, leaving 9 bases between. The germline CDR1 and CDR2 sequences are LNHDA and SQIVND (reference sequence). The CDR3 runs to 15 residues. CDR3 amino acids: CASSMSTGNTGELFF. In DNA form, the CDR3 reads TGTGCCAGTAGTATGTCGACAGGGAACACCGGGGAGCTGTTTTTT.

In its sample, this clonotype was seen a few times. The CDR3 DNA follows: TGTGCCAGCAGTTTGTACCGATCGACCACGGGGGGAAACACCATATATTTT. It yields the protein CASSLYRSTTGGNTIYF. The V and J genes are TRBV28 and TRBJ1-3; D unclear. Germline CDR1 is MDHEN and CDR2 is SYDVKM. V was trimmed by 3 bases and J by 4 bases, leaving 19 bases between them. CDR3 size: 17 residues.

A few counts support this clonotype. The rearrangement uses TRBV6-2 or TRBV6-3 and TRBJ2-1; D remains ambiguous. The CDR3 spans 15 residues. Trimming pared 4 bases from V and 2 bases from J, leaving 12 bases between. CDR1 is MNHEY, CDR2 SVGEGT, per germline. The CDR3 DNA reads as TGTGCCAGCAGTTTGGGCGGCCCGACCTACAATGAGCAGTTCTTC. Amino acids: CASSLGGPTYNEQFF.

This clonotype was seen more than once but under ten times. This rearrangement joins TRBV7-3 to TRBJ1-1; unclear D gene. V was clipped by 5 bases and J by 5 bases, with 18 bases between them. The germline CDR1 and CDR2 sequences are SGHTA and FQGTGA. This CDR3 has 15 residues. Here the CDR3 DNA reads TGTGCCAGCAGCCCTCGTGTGGGTAGAAAGACTGAAGCTTTCTTT. Translation gives CASSPRVGRKTEAFF. Combining the CDR3 with reference TRBV7-3 and TRBJ1-1 gives the whole variable domain GAGVSQTPSNKVTEKGKYVELRCDPISGHTALYWYRQSLGQGPEFLIYFQGTGAADDSGLPNDRFFAVRPEGSVSTLKIQRTERGDSAVYLCASSPRVGRKTEAFFGQGTRLTVV.

There are many counts of this clonotype. This sequence joins TRBV5-1 and TRBJ2-1; the D gene is possibly TRBD1 (6 bases). CDR1 is SGHRS and CDR2 is YFSETQ in the germline V gene. The CDR3 contains 14 residues. Trimming left V 5 bases short and J 8 bases short, with 17 bases between. DNA of the CDR3: TGCGCCAGCAGTCGCGAGGCAGGGGTCGATGAGCAGTTCTTC. Translating gives CASSREAGVDEQFF.